The T cell receptor (beta chain) under discussion was sequenced for a study of neurological immune-mediated disorders (dated by TCRdb to between 2018 and 2021). For context, the study as a whole: Of the 35 or so multiple sclerosis patients, roughly 30 had relapsing-remitting MS and 3 had secondary progressive MS. Peripheral blood TCR-beta repertoires from patients with HTLV-I-associated myelopathy (HAM/TSP), patients with multiple sclerosis, and healthy controls were compared in the study using UMI-based sequencing. The 90 to 110 TCR-beta libraries covered PBMC samples along with longitudinal samples, technical triplicates, and paired sorted CD4+ and CD8+ T-cell subsets. The cohort included approximately 68 subjects: roughly 14 with HAM/TSP, about 34 with multiple sclerosis, and around 20 healthy controls. What the authors observed across the whole study: TCR clonal expansion was greatest in HAM/TSP patients and smallest in MS patients, who ranked below even healthy controls. The MS cluster showed no association with clinical or MRI features, and the authors stated that larger cohorts are needed. Expanded clones from different subjects shared no identical CDR3 amino acid sequences, which suggests that TCR-beta repertoires were private in all groups. In a phylogenetic analysis, the repertoires of 18 out of 34 MS patients fell into a single cluster of related CDR3 sequences, pointing to a possible signature at the repertoire level.

V drops 7 bases and J drops 1 base, leaving 12 bases in between. The CDR3 has 14 amino acids, counting the end cysteine and phenylalanine. Only CDR3 DNA is held: 42 bases, read in frame from base 1. By share, this clonotype ranks as medium-sized (0.01 to 0.1%). The antigen this receptor binds is unknown. Qualities for individual bases were not recorded, and no much larger clone is one base off. For unsorted PBMC libraries, 2 million PBMCs were used after storage in RNAlater at -80 degrees C until RNA extraction. Multiple sclerosis patients were enrolled in a US clinical protocol evaluating disease progression by magnetic resonance imaging. Peripheral blood was subjected to Ficoll-Hypaque density gradient centrifugation to isolate PBMCs, which were then cryopreserved in liquid nitrogen. cDNA was synthesized by template-switch 5'RACE using a primer carrying a 10-nucleotide random unique molecular identifier by which each TCR transcript was tagged. Every sequencing run covered 15-18 subjects and yielded more than 170 million TCR-beta sequences. The RNeasy kit was used for extraction of total RNA. Using the KAPA Real-time Library Amplification kit, TCR-beta VDJ regions were amplified with primers for the TCR constant region and the 5'RACE anchor. A first PCR added sample indexes and Illumina adaptors, and a second PCR then raised library yield. After Ampure bead purification, the roughly 650 bp TCR product was size-selected on a 2% E-gel SizeSelection system. Before pooling, libraries had their quality checked on a Bioanalyzer, their concentration measured with Qubit, and their quantity determined with the Kapa Library Quantification kit. Libraries were sequenced paired-end 2 x 150 bp on an Illumina HiSeq 2500. To increase sequence diversity, roughly 24-31% phiX was spiked into each library pool. In the original analysis: The quality-filtered reads were processed with the UMI-based MiGEC pipeline, whose error correction step removed more than 90% of the raw TCR sequences. IMGT germline references were used for aligning VDJ genes, and each clonotype was defined as a unique CDR3 amino acid sequence together with its V-J genes. VDJtools evaluated clonal expansion, Shannon diversity and CDR3 relatedness (CalcPairwiseDistances, ClusterSamples); CLCbio workbench built phylogenetic trees. Expanded clones were defined as having at least 8 unique UMIs, based on coefficient-of-variation modelling across technical triplicates. In-frame beta chains were kept once TCRdb had trimmed the public reads at Q25 with fastp and called clones with MiXCR. Duplicate CDR3 protein sequences are folded into a single record with the most common DNA and genes. The V and J calls and clone size come from TCRdb's table, not from the authors' own analysis. The table for this sample lists 17,000 or so distinct CDR3 sequences; roughly 2.7% of them were counted only once. The leading ten clones occupy 5.5% of the sample.

The rearranged segments are TRBV12-3 or TRBV12-4 and TRBJ2-3; too little of a D gene remains to name it. This sequence was found in a woman younger than 30 with multiple sclerosis. The material sequenced was PBMCs. CDR3 reads: CASTSGPRTDTQYF. The DNA sequence is TGTGCCAGCACCTCCGGGCCGCGCACAGATACGCAGTATTTT.